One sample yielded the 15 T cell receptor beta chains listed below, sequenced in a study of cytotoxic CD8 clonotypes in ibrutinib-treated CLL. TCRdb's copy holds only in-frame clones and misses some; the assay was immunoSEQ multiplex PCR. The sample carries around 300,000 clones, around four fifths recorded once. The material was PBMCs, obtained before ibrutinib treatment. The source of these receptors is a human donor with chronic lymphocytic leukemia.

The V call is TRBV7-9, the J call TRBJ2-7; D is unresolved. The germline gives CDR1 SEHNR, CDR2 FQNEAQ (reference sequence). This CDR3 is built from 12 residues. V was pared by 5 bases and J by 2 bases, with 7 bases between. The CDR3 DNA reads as TGTGCCAGCAGCCCGGCGGCCTACGAGCAGTACTTC. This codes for CASSPAAYEQYF.

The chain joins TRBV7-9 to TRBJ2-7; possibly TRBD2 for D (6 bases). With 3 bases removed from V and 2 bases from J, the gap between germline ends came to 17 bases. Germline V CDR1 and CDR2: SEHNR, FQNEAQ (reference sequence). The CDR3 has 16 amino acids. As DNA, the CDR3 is TGTGCCAGCAGCTTTTTACTGTGGTCGGGGGCCTACGAGCAGTACTTC. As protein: CASSFLLWSGAYEQYF.

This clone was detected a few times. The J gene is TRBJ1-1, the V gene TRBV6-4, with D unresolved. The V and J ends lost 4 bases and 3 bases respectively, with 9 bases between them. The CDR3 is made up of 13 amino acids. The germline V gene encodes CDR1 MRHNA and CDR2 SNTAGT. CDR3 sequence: CASSGEGHTEAFF. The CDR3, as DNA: TGTGCCAGCAGTGGAGAGGGCCACACTGAAGCTTTCTTT.

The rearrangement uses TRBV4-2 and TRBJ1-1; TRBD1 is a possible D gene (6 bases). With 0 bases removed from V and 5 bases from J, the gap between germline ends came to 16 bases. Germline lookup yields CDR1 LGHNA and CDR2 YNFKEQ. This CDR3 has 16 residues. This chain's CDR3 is CASSQEQGIVRTEAFF. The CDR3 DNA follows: TGTGCCAGCAGCCAAGAACAGGGAATTGTGAGGACTGAAGCTTTCTTT.

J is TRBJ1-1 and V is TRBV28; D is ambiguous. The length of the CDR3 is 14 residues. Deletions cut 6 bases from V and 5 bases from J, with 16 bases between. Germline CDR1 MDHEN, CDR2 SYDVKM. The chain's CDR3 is CASRAHQMGTEAFF. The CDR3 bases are TGTGCCAGCAGAGCACACCAAATGGGGACTGAAGCTTTCTTT. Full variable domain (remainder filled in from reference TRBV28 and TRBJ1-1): DVKVTQSSRYLVKRTGEKVFLECVQDMDHENMFWYRQDPGLGLRLIYFSYDVKMKEKGDIPEGYSVSREKKERFSLILESASTNQTSMYLCASRAHQMGTEAFFGQGTRLTVV.

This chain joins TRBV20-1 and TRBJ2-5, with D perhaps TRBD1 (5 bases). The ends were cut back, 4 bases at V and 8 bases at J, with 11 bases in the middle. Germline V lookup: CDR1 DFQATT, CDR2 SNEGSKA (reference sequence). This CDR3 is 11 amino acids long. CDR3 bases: TGCAGTGCTATAAACAGGTACACCCAGTACTTC. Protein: CSAINRYTQYF.

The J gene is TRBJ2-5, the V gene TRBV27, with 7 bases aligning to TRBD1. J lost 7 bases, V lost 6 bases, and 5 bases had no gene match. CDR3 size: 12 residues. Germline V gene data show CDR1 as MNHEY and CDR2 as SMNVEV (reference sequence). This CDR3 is CASRDRVGTQYF. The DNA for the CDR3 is TGTGCCAGCAGAGACAGGGTGGGGACCCAGTACTTC.

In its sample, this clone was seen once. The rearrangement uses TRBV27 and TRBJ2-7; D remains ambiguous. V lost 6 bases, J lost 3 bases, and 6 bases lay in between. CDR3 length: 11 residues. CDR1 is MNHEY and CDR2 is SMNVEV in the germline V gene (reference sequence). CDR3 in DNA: TGTGCCAGCAGATTTAACTACGAGCAGTACTTC. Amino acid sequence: CASRFNYEQYF.

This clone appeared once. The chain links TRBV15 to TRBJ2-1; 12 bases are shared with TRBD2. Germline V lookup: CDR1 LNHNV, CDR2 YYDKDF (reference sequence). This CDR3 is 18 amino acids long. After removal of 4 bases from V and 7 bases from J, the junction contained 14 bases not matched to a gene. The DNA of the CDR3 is TGTGCCACCAGCACCGGACTAGCGGGACTAGATGTGGGTAATGAGCAGTTCTTC. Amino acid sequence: CATSTGLAGLDVGNEQFF.

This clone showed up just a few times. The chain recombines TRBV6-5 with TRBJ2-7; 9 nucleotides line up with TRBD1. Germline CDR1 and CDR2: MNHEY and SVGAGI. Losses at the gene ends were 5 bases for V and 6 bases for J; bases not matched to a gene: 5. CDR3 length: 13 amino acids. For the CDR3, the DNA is TGTGCCAGCAGTCGCCAGACAGGGGGCGAGCAGTACTTC. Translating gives CASSRQTGGEQYF.

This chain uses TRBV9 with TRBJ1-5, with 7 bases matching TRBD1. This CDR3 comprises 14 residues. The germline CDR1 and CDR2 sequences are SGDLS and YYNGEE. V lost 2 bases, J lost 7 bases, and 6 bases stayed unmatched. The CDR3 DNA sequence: TGTGCCAGCAGCGTTGGGGACAGATCCCAGCCCCAGCATTTT. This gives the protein CASSVGDRSQPQHF.

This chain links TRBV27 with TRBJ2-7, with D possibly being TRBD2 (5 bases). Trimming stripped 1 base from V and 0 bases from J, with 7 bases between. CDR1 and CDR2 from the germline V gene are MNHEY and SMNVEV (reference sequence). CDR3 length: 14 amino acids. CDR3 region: CASSLYGSSYEQYF. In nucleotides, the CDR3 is TGTGCCAGCAGTTTATATGGGAGCTCCTACGAGCAGTACTTC.

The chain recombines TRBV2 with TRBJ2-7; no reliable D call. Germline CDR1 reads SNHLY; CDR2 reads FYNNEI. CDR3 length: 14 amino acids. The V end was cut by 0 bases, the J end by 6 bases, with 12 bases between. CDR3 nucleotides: TGTGCCAGCAGTGAAGCCTGGAACTCGGTCGAGCAGTACTTC. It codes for CASSEAWNSVEQYF.

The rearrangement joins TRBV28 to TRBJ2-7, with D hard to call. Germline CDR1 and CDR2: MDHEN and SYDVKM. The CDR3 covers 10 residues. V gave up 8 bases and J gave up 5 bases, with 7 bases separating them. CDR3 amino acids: CASVGNEQYF. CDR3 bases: TGTGCCAGCGTCGGAAACGAGCAGTACTTC.

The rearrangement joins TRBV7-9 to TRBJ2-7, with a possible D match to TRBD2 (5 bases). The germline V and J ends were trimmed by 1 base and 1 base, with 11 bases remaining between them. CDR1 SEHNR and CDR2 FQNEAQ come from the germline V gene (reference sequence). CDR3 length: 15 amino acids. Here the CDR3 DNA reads TGTGCCAGCAGCTTAGGGGTAGCGACTTCCTACGAGCAGTACTTC. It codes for CASSLGVATSYEQYF.